What follows are 4 T cell receptor beta chains derived from one specimen sequenced in a study of shared clonotypes between healthy human individuals. TCRdb's table, derived via immunoSEQ multiplex PCR, lists solely in-frame clones and lacks some. The table shows more than 2,000,000 clones, with roughly 92% occurring only once. Sequenced input: naive CD4+ T cells sorted from blood. The subset here: CD45RA+ positively selected. Source of these receptors: a young man in good health.

The chain recombines TRBV13 with TRBJ2-6, with 10 bases aligning to TRBD2. Germline CDR1 is PRHDT and CDR2 is FYEKMQ (reference sequence). This CDR3 contains 19 residues. V was pared by 4 bases and J by 0 bases, with 9 bases of the junction left unmatched. CDR3 bases: TGTGCCAGCAGCTGGGCCTTAGAGCGGGGGGGCTCTGGGGCCAACGTCCTGACTTTC. It specifies CASSWALERGGSGANVLTF.

The chain carries TRBV6-5 and TRBJ1-5; D is ambiguous. The germline V gene has CDR1 MNHEY and CDR2 SVGAGI. The CDR3 runs 15 residues. Between the trimmed V and J ends, which lost 5 bases and 0 bases, there was a span of 11 bases. CDR3 coding DNA: TGTGCCAGCAGTCAGACCAGGAATAGCAATCAGCCCCAGCATTTT. Translated: CASSQTRNSNQPQHF.

The gene calls are TRBV10-3 and TRBJ1-2, with 8 positions matching TRBD1. V lost 8 bases, J lost 4 bases, and 6 bases stayed unmatched. The CDR3 consists of 13 residues. The germline V gene encodes CDR1 ENHRY and CDR2 SYGVKD. CDR3 coding DNA: TGTGCCATCGGCTCAGGGGGCTCCTATGGCTACACCTTC. Translated: CAIGSGGSYGYTF.

V usage is TRBV4-3 and J usage is TRBJ1-5; no reliable D call. Germline values: CDR1 LGHNA, CDR2 YSLEER. The V end lost 3 bases, the J end lost 4 bases, and 7 bases lay between the germline ends. The CDR3 is made up of 13 amino acids. CDR3 protein: CASSHERNQPQHF. The CDR3 region has the DNA TGCGCCAGCAGCCATGAAAGGAATCAGCCCCAGCATTTT.